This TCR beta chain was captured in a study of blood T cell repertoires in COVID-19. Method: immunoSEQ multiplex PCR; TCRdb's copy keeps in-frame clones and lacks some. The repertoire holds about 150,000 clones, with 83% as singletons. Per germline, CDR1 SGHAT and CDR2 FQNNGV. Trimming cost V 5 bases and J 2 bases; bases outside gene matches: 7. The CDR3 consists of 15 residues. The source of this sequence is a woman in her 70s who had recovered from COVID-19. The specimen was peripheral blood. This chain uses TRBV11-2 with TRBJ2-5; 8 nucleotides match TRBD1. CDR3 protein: CASSTYRGTQETQYF. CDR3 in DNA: TGTGCCAGCAGCACATACAGGGGGACTCAAGAGACCCAGTACTTC.